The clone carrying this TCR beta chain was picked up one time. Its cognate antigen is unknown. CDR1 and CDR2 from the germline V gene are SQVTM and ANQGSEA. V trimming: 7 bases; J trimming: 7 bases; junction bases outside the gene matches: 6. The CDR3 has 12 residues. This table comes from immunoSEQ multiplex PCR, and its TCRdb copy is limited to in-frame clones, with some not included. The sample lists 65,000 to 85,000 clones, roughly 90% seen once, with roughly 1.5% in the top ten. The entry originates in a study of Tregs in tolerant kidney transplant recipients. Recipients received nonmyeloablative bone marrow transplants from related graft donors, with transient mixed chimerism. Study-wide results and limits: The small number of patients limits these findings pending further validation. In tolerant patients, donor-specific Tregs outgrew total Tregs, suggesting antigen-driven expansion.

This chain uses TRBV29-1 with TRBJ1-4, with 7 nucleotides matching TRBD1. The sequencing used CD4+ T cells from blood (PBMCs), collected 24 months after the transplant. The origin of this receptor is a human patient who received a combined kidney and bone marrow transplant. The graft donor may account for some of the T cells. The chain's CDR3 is CSGWTGTEKLFF. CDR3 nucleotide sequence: TGCAGCGGATGGACAGGCACTGAAAAACTGTTTTTT.